The source of this T cell receptor (beta chain) is a study of T cell responses to AZD1222 COVID-19 vaccine. There are 16 residues in the CDR3. V shed 2 bases, J shed 4 bases, and the junction held 8 bases outside the gene matches. Per germline, CDR1 SGHTS and CDR2 YDEGEE. The assay was immunoSEQ multiplex PCR, and TCRdb's table has in-frame clones only and misses some. This sample carries around 150,000 clones, less than 95% of them seen once, and the ten largest clones take 1.3%. This TCR came from an adult in good health. The sequencing here drew on peripheral blood, taken on day 0 of AZD1222 vaccination. The rearrangement uses TRBV5-8 and TRBJ2-2, with TRBD2 identical over 7 bases. CDR3 amino acids: CASSFWASGTTGELFF. The DNA of the CDR3 is TGTGCCAGCAGCTTTTGGGCTAGCGGAACCACCGGGGAGCTGTTTTTT.